These T cell receptor beta chains were read from a single sample in a study of blood T cell repertoires in COVID-19. TCRdb's copy holds only in-frame clones and misses some; the assay was immunoSEQ multiplex PCR. Here the sample spans roughly 200,000 clones, roughly 82% being singletons. Sequenced: peripheral blood. These receptors were taken from a woman aged 60 to 75 with COVID-19, enrolled during active disease. The CDR3 runs from the conserved cysteine through the conserved F or W. Each record gives: clone size, D gene, V gene, J gene, CDR3 DNA, CDR3 protein. The D gene is left open where the match is weak. Clone size appears in some rows only: once, few, many, or a class for an expanded clone.

-,TRBD1,TRBV15,TRBJ2-2,TGTGCCACCACTCCCCGGACAGGGGTCACCGGGGAGCTGTTTTTT,CATTPRTGVTGELFF
-,-,TRBV5-5,TRBJ2-1,TGTGCCAGCAGCTCCCGGACAGAGGAAAGCTCCTACAATGAGCAGTTCTTC,CASSSRTEESSYNEQFF
-,TRBD1,TRBV5-6,TRBJ2-5,TGTGCCAGCAGCCTTGACAGGGGTGAGACCCAGTACTTC,CASSLDRGETQYF
few,-,TRBV5-6,TRBJ1-3,TGTGCCAGCAGCTTACAGGGCCTTAACTCTGGAAACACCATATATTTT,CASSLQGLNSGNTIYF
once,-,TRBV30,TRBJ1-4,TGTGCCTGGAGTGTATCATGGGGGGCTAATGAAAAACTGTTTTTT,CAWSVSWGANEKLFF
-,-,TRBV24-1,TRBJ2-1,TGTGCCACCAGTCCGGGAAGCCCCTACAATGAGCAGTTCTTC,CATSPGSPYNEQFF
-,-,TRBV5-4,TRBJ2-1,TGTGCCAGCAACTTGCAGGGGATTGACAATGAGCAGTTCTTC,CASNLQGIDNEQFF
-,TRBD1,TRBV4-3,TRBJ2-7,TGCGCCAGCAGCCGCGGACAGGGCTACGAGCAGTACTTC,CASSRGQGYEQYF
-,TRBD1,TRBV5-1,TRBJ2-1,TGCGCCAGCAGCACGGACAGGGCAAGGCACAATGAGCAGTTCTTC,CASSTDRARHNEQFF
few,TRBD1,TRBV6-5,TRBJ2-2,TGTGCCAGCAGTCCCCTATGGACAGGGGCCGGGGAGCTGTTTTTT,CASSPLWTGAGELFF
-,-,TRBV18,TRBJ1-5,TGTGCCAGCTCACCACGGGCAGTGTATAGCAATCAGCCCCAGCATTTT,CASSPRAVYSNQPQHF
-,-,TRBV6-5,TRBJ2-2,TGTGCCAGCAGATTACGGGTTACCGGGGAGCTGTTTTTT,CASRLRVTGELFF
-,TRBD1,TRBV9,TRBJ2-4,TGTGCCAGCAGCGTAGCGGACTCAGGGGGAAACATTCAGTACTTC,CASSVADSGGNIQYF
-,-,TRBV7-8,TRBJ2-1,TGTGCCAGCAGCTTAAAGGACGGCGGGGCCCTTTCCTACAATGAGCAGTTCTTC,CASSLKDGGALSYNEQFF
-,-,TRBV24-1,TRBJ2-2,TGTGCCACCAGGATGACAGGGAACACCGGGGAGCTGTTTTTT,CATRMTGNTGELFF
-,-,TRBV7-8,TRBJ2-7,TGTGCCAGCAGCTTAGTTCCAGGGTGGTACGAGCAGTACTTC,CASSLVPGWYEQYF
-,-,TRBV30,TRBJ2-5,TGTGCCTGGAGTATAACAGGGAATGGGGAGACCCAGTACTTC,CAWSITGNGETQYF
-,TRBD1,TRBV7-3,TRBJ1-2,TGTGCCAGCAGCCCCCAACCGGGACAGATAGGCTACACCTTC,CASSPQPGQIGYTF
-,TRBD2,TRBV11-2,TRBJ2-1,TGTGCCAGCAGCCCTAGCGGGAGAAGTAATGAGCAGTTCTTC,CASSPSGRSNEQFF
few,TRBD2,TRBV19,TRBJ2-7,TGTGCCAGTAGTGGTCGTGGCGGGAGTAACTCCTACGAGCAGTACTTC,CASSGRGGSNSYEQYF
-,-,TRBV3-1/TRBV3-2,TRBJ1-1,TGTGCCAGCAGCCCACGAAGGATAGGGGACACTGAAGCTTTCTTT,CASSPRRIGDTEAFF
-,TRBD1,TRBV6-5,TRBJ2-7,TGTGCCAGCAGGTTAACCGGGACAGGGGACTACGAGCAGTACTTC,CASRLTGTGDYEQYF
few,TRBD2,TRBV19,TRBJ2-1,TGTGCCAGTACCGCCACAACCCCGGGACTAGCAGGGGAGCAGTTCTTC,CASTATTPGLAGEQFF
-,-,TRBV7-8,TRBJ1-2,TGTGCCAGCAGCTTAGGCGGGGGGGATGGCTACACCTTC,CASSLGGGDGYTF
-,TRBD2,TRBV5-1,TRBJ2-5,TGCGCCAGCAGCTTGTTTACAGCGGGGCAAGAGACCCAGTACTTC,CASSLFTAGQETQYF
-,-,TRBV6-5,TRBJ1-5,TGTGCCAGCAGCCCCCGGGGTAATCAGCCCCAGCATTTT,CASSPRGNQPQHF
-,TRBD2,TRBV29-1,TRBJ2-1,TGCAGCGTTGTGCGGCGGGAGTATAACAATGAGCAGTTCTTC,CSVVRREYNNEQFF
-,TRBD1,TRBV27,TRBJ1-6,TGTGCCAGCAGTTTACAGGGACAGGGGGCTTCACCCCTCCACTTT,CASSLQGQGASPLHF
-,-,TRBV7-3,TRBJ2-1,TGTGCCAGCAGCCCCCTCCTGGCCAGGGTAGTCAACAATGAGCAGTTCTTC,CASSPLLARVVNNEQFF
few,TRBD1,TRBV5-5,TRBJ1-2,TGTGCCAGCAGCTCTGGACAGGTTTTAGCTAACTATGGCTACACCTTC,CASSSGQVLANYGYTF
-,-,TRBV5-1,TRBJ1-1,TGCGCCAGCAGCCTCCAGACAGACAACACTGAAGCTTTCTTT,CASSLQTDNTEAFF
-,TRBD1,TRBV5-8,TRBJ2-1,TGTGCCAGCAGCACGACGGACAGGGCGATTTACTACTACAATGAGCAGTTCTTC,CASSTTDRAIYYYNEQFF
-,TRBD1,TRBV27,TRBJ2-2,TGTGCCAGCAGTCTACAGGGGGCGAACACCGGGGAGCTGTTTTTT,CASSLQGANTGELFF
-,TRBD1,TRBV6-5,TRBJ1-1,TGTGCCAGCAGACAGACAGGGCAGACTGAAGCTTTCTTT,CASRQTGQTEAFF
-,-,TRBV15,TRBJ2-7,TGTGCCACCAGCAGAGATCACTCTTCCTACGAGCAGTACTTC,CATSRDHSSYEQYF
-,TRBD1,TRBV27,TRBJ1-4,TGTGCCAGCAGACAACAGGGGGCCGGTAATGAAAAACTGTTTTTT,CASRQQGAGNEKLFF
once,TRBD2,TRBV29-1,TRBJ2-1,TGCAGCCCCTCCCGACTAGCGGATTACAATGAGCAGTTCTTC,CSPSRLADYNEQFF
few,-,TRBV29-1,TRBJ1-1,TGCAGCGTTGATCCCCAGGGTGAAGCTTTCTTT,CSVDPQGEAFF
-,-,TRBV30,TRBJ2-7,TGTGCCTGTCCCAAGGGGAACAGACCCTACGAGCAGTACTTC,CACPKGNRPYEQYF
-,-,TRBV6-5,TRBJ2-5,TGTGCCAGCGGGCAGAGACAAGAGACCCAGTACTTC,CASGQRQETQYF
-,-,TRBV5-1,TRBJ2-7,TGCGCCAGCAGCTTGGACAGGCGCTACGAGCAGTACTTC,CASSLDRRYEQYF
-,TRBD1,TRBV5-1,TRBJ1-3,TGCGCCAGCAGCCCGGAAGAGGGGGCGAAAGGAAACACCATATATTTT,CASSPEEGAKGNTIYF
-,TRBD1,TRBV3-1/TRBV3-2,TRBJ1-2,TGTGCCAGCAGCCAAGGCCGGTACACAGGGGGTGGCTACACCTTC,CASSQGRYTGGGYTF
-,-,TRBV11-3,TRBJ1-6,TGTGCCAGCAGCTTAGTACAGGGTACGGATTCACCCCTCCACTTT,CASSLVQGTDSPLHF
-,-,TRBV6-5,TRBJ1-4,TGTGCCAGCACCGAAGGGCTCAGGGTGAAGTTAAAACTGTTTTTT,CASTEGLRVKLKLFF
-,-,TRBV4-2,TRBJ1-3,TGTGCCAGCAGCCTAACACGCAGGGCCGACTCTGGAAACACCATATATTTT,CASSLTRRADSGNTIYF
-,-,TRBV6-6,TRBJ1-4,TGTGCCAGCAGTCCCAGCCACAACTTCGACAGTATTAATGAAAAACTGTTTTTT,CASSPSHNFDSINEKLFF
-,TRBD1,TRBV4-2,TRBJ1-2,TGTGCCAGCAGCCAAGAGGACAGGGGAGACTATGGCTACACCTTC,CASSQEDRGDYGYTF
-,TRBD2,TRBV19,TRBJ2-3,TGTGCCAGTAGTATGGGACTAGCGGGGGGTGATACGCAGTATTTT,CASSMGLAGGDTQYF
-,TRBD1,TRBV5-6,TRBJ2-5,TGTGCCAGCAGCTGGGACAGGGGGCGCAGGCAGACCCAGTACTTC,CASSWDRGRRQTQYF
-,-,TRBV18,TRBJ2-5,TGTGCCAGCTCATCATCTCCCCGACGGGTACAAGAGACCCAGTACTTC,CASSSSPRRVQETQYF
few,TRBD2,TRBV5-1,TRBJ2-1,TGCGCCAGCAGCCCGAAGCGGTGGGATCTGGCGGGGGGGTTGTATGAGCAGTTCTTC,CASSPKRWDLAGGLYEQFF
-,TRBD1,TRBV6-5,TRBJ1-2,TGTGCCAGCAGTTTCGACGGGACAGGAGTCGGCTACACCTTC,CASSFDGTGVGYTF
few,TRBD1,TRBV4-2,TRBJ2-1,TGTGCCAGCAGCCAAGATGGAAAGGACAGGGATGAGCAGTTCTTC,CASSQDGKDRDEQFF
-,TRBD2,TRBV10-3,TRBJ2-7,TGTGCCATCAGTGAAGCGGGAGCCGACGAGCAGTACTTC,CAISEAGADEQYF
-,-,TRBV18,TRBJ2-2,TGTGCCAGCTCACCGTCTCGCGGGAACACCGGGGAGCTGTTTTTT,CASSPSRGNTGELFF
-,TRBD1,TRBV19,TRBJ1-1,TGTGCCAGTAGTCTAACAGGGGGTTTGAACACTGAAGCTTTCTTT,CASSLTGGLNTEAFF
-,TRBD1,TRBV6-5,TRBJ1-2,TGTGCCAGCAGTTACGGGAGGACAGGGGGCTCGTTTGGCTACACCTTC,CASSYGRTGGSFGYTF
-,-,TRBV4-1,TRBJ2-3,TGCGCCAGCAGCCAAGAACAGGCAGCGCCAGATACGCAGTATTTT,CASSQEQAAPDTQYF
-,-,TRBV7-2,TRBJ1-5,TGTGCCAGCAGCCCGCGGGGGGATCAGCCCCAGCATTTT,CASSPRGDQPQHF